This T cell receptor (beta chain) was documented in a study of immune evolution from preneoplasia to lung adenocarcinoma. TCRdb keeps only in-frame clones here, not all; method: immunoSEQ multiplex PCR. The data show 11,000 to 15,000 clones, more than 65% seen once. The V gene lost 1 base and the J gene lost 2 bases, with 5 bases spanning the gap. CDR3 length: 13 amino acids. Germline CDR1 MNHEY, CDR2 SMNVEV (reference sequence). The sequencing input was FFPE minimally invasive lung adenocarcinoma tissue. This TCR came from a person between 55 and 80 years old with lung adenocarcinoma. V usage is TRBV27 and J usage is TRBJ1-1, with no clear D. This chain's CDR3 is CASSLWDNTEAFF. CDR3 nucleotide sequence: TGTGCCAGCAGTTTATGGGATAACACTGAAGCTTTCTTT.